The 3 T cell receptor beta chains presented below share a single source sample, sequenced in a study of shared clonotypes between healthy human individuals. Repertoires were generated with immunoSEQ multiplex PCR, while TCRdb's copy carries only in-frame clones and drops some. The data contain about 1,500,000 clones, roughly 96% of them singletons. Material for sequencing was naive CD4+ T cells sorted from blood. Indicated subset: CD45RA+ positively selected. Source of these receptors: a man under 40 in good health.

The chain combines TRBV5-4 with TRBJ2-3; 10 bases align to TRBD2. Trimming removed 0 bases from V and 9 bases from J; junction bases left unmatched: 1. This CDR3 contains 13 residues. Per the germline V gene, CDR1 is SGHNT and CDR2 is YYREEE (reference sequence). CDR3 bases: TGTGCCAGCAGCTTGGAACTAGCGGGAACGCAGTATTTT. As protein: CASSLELAGTQYF.

Turning to this clone: Other DNA sequences from this sample encode an identical CDR3 as well. The chain couples TRBV18 to TRBJ2-3; no reliable D call. Trimming removed 0 bases at V and 2 bases at J, with 6 bases between. Germline-derived CDR1 and CDR2 are KGHSH and LQKENI. This CDR3 has 14 residues. CDR3 region: CASSPPGPTDTQYF. CDR3 DNA sequence: TGTGCCAGCTCACCACCAGGGCCCACAGATACGCAGTATTTT.

V and J are TRBV6-4 and TRBJ2-2, with 8 nucleotides matching TRBD1. The ends lost 5 bases at V and 5 bases at J; junction bases unmatched: 13. This CDR3 has 17 amino acids. Germline V CDR1 and CDR2: MRHNA, SNTAGT. The CDR3 sequence: CASSTSSGGFHTGELFF. CDR3 bases: TGTGCCAGCAGTACATCTTCAGGGGGCTTTCATACCGGGGAGCTGTTTTTT.